These 3 T cell receptor beta chains originate from one sample sequenced in a study of cytomegalovirus exposure and HLA in healthy donors. PCR primers comprised 60 Vbeta and 13 Jbeta primers. Profiled with immunoSEQ multiplex PCR; TCRdb holds only in-frame clones, not every one. The data show about 160,000 clones, about 80% seen once. Sequencing input: PBMCs. The receptors shown here come from a man between 25 and 39 years old in good health and CMV-seronegative.

The chain joins TRBV6-5 to TRBJ2-3; maybe TRBD2 (5 bases). The CDR3 is 14 residues long. CDR1 and CDR2 (germline): MNHEY, SVGAGI. Trimming cost V 5 bases and J 4 bases, with 13 bases left between them. The CDR3 DNA follows: TGTGCCAGCAGTGAAACGGGGATTGCAGATACGCAGTATTTT. Translating gives CASSETGIADTQYF.

The rearrangement uses TRBV27 and TRBJ1-2, with 7 bases aligning to TRBD1. This CDR3 has 13 residues. CDR1 and CDR2 from the germline V gene are MNHEY and SMNVEV (reference sequence). The J segment lost 8 bases and the V segment lost 6 bases, leaving 9 bases of the junction unmatched. The CDR3 spells CASRNSGQRGYTF. The CDR3 nucleotides read TGTGCCAGCAGAAATTCGGGACAGCGCGGCTACACCTTC.

This chain uses TRBV4-3 with TRBJ1-1, with 7 nucleotides matching TRBD1. The germline V gene encodes CDR1 LGHNA and CDR2 YSLEER. Germline trimming cut 0 bases from V and 0 bases from J; bases unmatched to any gene: 10. CDR3 length: 18 amino acids. The CDR3 loop is CASSQDRGTDLMNTEAFF. In DNA, the CDR3 is TGCGCCAGCAGCCAAGATCGAGGGACAGACCTCATGAACACTGAAGCTTTCTTT.